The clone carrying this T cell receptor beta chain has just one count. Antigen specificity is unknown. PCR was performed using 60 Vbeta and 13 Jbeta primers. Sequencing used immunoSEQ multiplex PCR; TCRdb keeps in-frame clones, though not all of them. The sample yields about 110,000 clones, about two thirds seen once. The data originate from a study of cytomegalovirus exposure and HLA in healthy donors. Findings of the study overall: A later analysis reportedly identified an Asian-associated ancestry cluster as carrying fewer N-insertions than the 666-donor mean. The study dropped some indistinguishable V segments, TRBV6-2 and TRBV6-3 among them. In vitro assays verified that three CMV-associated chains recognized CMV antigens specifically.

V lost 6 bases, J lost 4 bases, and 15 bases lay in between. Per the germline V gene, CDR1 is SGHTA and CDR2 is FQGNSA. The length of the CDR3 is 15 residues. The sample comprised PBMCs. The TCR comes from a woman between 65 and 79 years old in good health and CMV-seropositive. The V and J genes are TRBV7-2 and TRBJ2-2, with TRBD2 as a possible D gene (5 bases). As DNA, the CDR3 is TGTGCCAGCAGTTCACGTAGCGTTCCCACCGGGGAGCTGTTTTTT. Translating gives CASSSRSVPTGELFF.